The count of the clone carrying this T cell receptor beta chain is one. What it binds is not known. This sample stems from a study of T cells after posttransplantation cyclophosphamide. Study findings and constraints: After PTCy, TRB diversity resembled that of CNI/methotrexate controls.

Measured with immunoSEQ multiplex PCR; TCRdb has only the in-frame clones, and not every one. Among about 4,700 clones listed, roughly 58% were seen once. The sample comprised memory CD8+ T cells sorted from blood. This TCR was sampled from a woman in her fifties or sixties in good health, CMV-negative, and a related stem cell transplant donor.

The CDR3 here is CASSDWAGNEQFF. The CDR3 region has the DNA TGCGCCAGCAGTGATTGGGCGGGAAATGAGCAGTTCTTC. The chain links TRBV10-1 to TRBJ2-1, with D possibly TRBD2 on 6 matching bases. V dropped 3 bases and J dropped 7 bases, with 10 bases sitting between them. Germline-derived CDR1 and CDR2 are WNHNN and SYGVQD (reference sequence). This CDR3 is 13 amino acids long.